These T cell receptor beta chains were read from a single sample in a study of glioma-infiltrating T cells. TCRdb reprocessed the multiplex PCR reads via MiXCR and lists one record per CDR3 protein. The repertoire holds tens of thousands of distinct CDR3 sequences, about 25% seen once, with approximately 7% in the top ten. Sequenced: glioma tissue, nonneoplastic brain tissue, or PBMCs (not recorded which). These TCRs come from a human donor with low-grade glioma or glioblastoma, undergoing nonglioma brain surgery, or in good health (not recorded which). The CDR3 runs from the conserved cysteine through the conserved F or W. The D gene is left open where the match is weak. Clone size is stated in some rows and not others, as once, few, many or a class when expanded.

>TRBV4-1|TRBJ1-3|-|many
CASSQDWQGTGNTIYF
TGCGCCAGCAGCCAAGATTGGCAGGGGACTGGAAACACCATATATTTT
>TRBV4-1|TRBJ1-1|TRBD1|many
CASSQDRDSMNTEAFF
TGCGCCAGCAGCCAAGATCGGGACAGCATGAACACTGAAGCTTTCTTT
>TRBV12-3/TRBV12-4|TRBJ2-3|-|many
CASREADTQYF
TGTGCCAGCAGGGAGGCAGATACGCAGTATTTT
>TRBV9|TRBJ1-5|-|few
CASSVDGRYSNQPQHF
TGTGCCAGCAGCGTAGACGGCAGATATAGCAATCAGCCCCAGCATTTT
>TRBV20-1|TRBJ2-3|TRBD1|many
CSARKGQGTDTQYF
TGCAGTGCTAGAAAGGGACAGGGCACAGATACGCAGTATTTT
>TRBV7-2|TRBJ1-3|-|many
CASSLGGLDGNTIYF
TGTGCCAGCAGCTTAGGGGGACTAGACGGAAACACCATATATTTT
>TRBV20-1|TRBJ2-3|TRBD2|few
CSATTSGRVADTQYF
TGCAGTGCCACCACAAGCGGGAGGGTCGCAGATACGCAGTATTTT
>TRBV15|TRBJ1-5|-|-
CATGRACGKFYPQHF
TGTGCCACCGGCAGAGCGTGTGGGAAGTTCTATCCCCAGCATTTT
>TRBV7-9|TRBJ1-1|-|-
CASSDIRDTEAFF
TGTGCCAGCAGTGATATCAGGGACACTGAAGCTTTCTTT
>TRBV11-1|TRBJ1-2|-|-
CASSLSRANYGYTF
TGTGCCAGCAGCTTAAGCAGAGCTAACTATGGCTACACCTTC
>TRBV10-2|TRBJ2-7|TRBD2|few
CASSGILAGGRYSYEQYF
TGCGCCAGCAGTGGGATACTAGCGGGGGGCCGATACTCCTACGAGCAGTACTTC
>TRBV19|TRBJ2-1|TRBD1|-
CASRPGQSYNEQFF
TGTGCCAGTAGACCGGGACAGTCCTACAATGAGCAGTTCTTC
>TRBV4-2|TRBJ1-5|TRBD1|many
CASSHDRGGQPQHF
TGTGCCAGCAGCCACGACAGGGGCGGTCAGCCCCAGCATTTT
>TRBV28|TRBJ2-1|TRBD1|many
CASQGVPYNEQFF
TGTGCCAGCCAGGGGGTCCCCTACAATGAGCAGTTCTTC
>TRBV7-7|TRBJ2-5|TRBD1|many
CASSSDRGVETQYF
TGTGCCAGCAGCTCGGACAGGGGCGTAGAGACCCAGTACTTC
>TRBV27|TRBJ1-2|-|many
CASSPGLGYGYTF
TGTGCCAGCAGTCCCGGTTTGGGCTATGGCTACACCTTC
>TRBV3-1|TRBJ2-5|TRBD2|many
CASSPRRLAGKETQYF
TGTGCCAGCAGCCCACGCCGGCTAGCGGGAAAAGAGACCCAGTACTTC
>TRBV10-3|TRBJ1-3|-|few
CAISGGQGQEEIGNTIYF
TGTGCCATCAGTGGGGGCCAGGGACAAGAGGAAATTGGAAACACCATATATTTT
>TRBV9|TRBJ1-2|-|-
CASSARTNYGYTF
TGTGCCAGCAGCGCTAGGACAAACTATGGCTACACCTTC
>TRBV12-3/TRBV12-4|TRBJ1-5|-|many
CASSLGGYQHF
TGTGCCAGCAGTTTAGGGGGCTACCAGCATTTT
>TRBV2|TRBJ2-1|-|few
CASATTPGASPLVNEQFF
TGTGCCAGCGCAACCACACCAGGGGCCAGCCCCCTAGTCAATGAGCAGTTCTTC
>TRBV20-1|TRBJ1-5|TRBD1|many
CRIPGQLNQPQHF
TGCAGGATACCGGGACAGTTAAATCAGCCCCAGCATTTT
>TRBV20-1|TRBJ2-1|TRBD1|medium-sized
CSASGGTGHNEQFF
TGCAGTGCTAGTGGGGGGACAGGGCACAATGAGCAGTTCTTC
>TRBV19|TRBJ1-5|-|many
CASSQGASNQPQHF
TGTGCCAGTAGTCAGGGTGCATCCAATCAGCCCCAGCATTTT
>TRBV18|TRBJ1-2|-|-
CVSSRTPGSGNYGYTF
TGTGTCAGCTCACGGACACCAGGTAGCGGTAACTATGGCTACACCTTC
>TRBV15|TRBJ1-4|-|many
CATSRVVSFNEKLFF
TGTGCCACCAGCAGAGTTGTCAGCTTTAATGAAAAACTGTTTTTT
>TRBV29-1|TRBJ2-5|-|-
CGGTLHQETQYF
TGCGGGGGGACACTCCACCAAGAGACCCAGTACTTC
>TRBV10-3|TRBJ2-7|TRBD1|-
CAISALGQGAYEQYF
TGTGCCATCAGTGCCCTAGGACAGGGGGCATACGAGCAGTACTTC
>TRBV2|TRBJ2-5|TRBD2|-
CASSRTSGGALRETQYF
TGTGCCAGCAGTCGGACTAGCGGGGGGGCCCTAAGAGAGACCCAGTACTTC
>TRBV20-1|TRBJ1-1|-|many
CSATSREGSEAFF
TGCAGTGCTACCTCTAGAGAAGGCTCTGAAGCTTTCTTT
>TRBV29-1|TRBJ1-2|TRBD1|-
CSVESPQDRGDGYTF
TGCAGCGTTGAATCCCCTCAGGACAGGGGAGACGGCTACACCTTC
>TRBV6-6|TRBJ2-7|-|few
CASSYSRVNEQYF
TGTGCCAGCAGTTACTCAAGGGTCAACGAGCAGTACTTC
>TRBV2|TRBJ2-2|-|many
CASSGGRNTGELFF
TGTGCCAGCAGTGGAGGGAGGAACACCGGGGAGCTGTTTTTT
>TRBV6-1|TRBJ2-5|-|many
CASSYGPTTGETQYF
TGTGCCAGCAGTTATGGACCAACAACCGGGGAGACCCAGTACTTC
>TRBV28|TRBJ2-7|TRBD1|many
CASSSSWDRARHEQYF
TGTGCCAGCAGTTCTTCTTGGGACAGGGCTCGGCACGAGCAGTACTTC
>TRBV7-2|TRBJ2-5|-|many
CASSLGQPETQYF
TGTGCCAGCAGCCTCGGCCAGCCAGAGACCCAGTACTTC
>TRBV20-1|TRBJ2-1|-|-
CSARDQVTQSF
TGCAGTGCTAGAGACCAAGTCACGCAGTCCTTC
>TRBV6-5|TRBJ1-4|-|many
CASSYSRGANEKLFF
TGTGCCAGCAGTTACTCAAGGGGTGCTAATGAAAAACTGTTTTTT
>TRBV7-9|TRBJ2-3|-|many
CASSLSGTSTDTQYF
TGTGCCAGCAGCTTGTCCGGGACTAGCACAGATACGCAGTATTTT
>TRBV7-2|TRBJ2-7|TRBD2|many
CASSTRAGPTYEQYF
TGTGCCAGCAGCACAAGAGCGGGACCTACCTACGAGCAGTACTTC
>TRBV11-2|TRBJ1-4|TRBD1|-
CASSLARGQGEKLFF
TGTGCCAGCAGCTTAGCCAGGGGGCAGGGTGAAAAACTGTTTTTT
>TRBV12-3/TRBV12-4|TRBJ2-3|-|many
CASSFLTQGLADTQYF
TGTGCCAGCAGTTTTCTTACGCAGGGCCTGGCAGATACGCAGTATTTT